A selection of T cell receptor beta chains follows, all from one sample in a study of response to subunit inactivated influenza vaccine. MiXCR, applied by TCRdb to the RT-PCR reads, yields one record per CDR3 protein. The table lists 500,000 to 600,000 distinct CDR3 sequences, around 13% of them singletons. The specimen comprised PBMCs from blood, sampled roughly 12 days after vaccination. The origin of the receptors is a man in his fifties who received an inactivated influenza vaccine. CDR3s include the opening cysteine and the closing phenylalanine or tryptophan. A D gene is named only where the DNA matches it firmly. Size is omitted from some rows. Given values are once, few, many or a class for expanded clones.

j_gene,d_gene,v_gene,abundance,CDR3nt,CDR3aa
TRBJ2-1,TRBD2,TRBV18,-,TGTGCCAGCTCCCGCCCCGGACTAGCAATCAATGAGCAGTTCTTC,CASSRPGLAINEQFF
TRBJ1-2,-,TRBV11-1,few,TGTGCCAGCGGAACCGGGGGAAGATCCTTTACAGCTAACTATGGCTACACCTTC,CASGTGGRSFTANYGYTF
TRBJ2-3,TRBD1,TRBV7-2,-,TGTGCCAGCACGCTGGGACAGGGATACACAGATACGCAGTATTTT,CASTLGQGYTDTQYF
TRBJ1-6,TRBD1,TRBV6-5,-,TGTGCCAGCAGTTATCGACAGGGGCATTCACCCCTCCACTTT,CASSYRQGHSPLHF
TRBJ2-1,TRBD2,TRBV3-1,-,TGTGCCAGCAGCGGACGACTAGCGGGAATTTACAATGAGCAGTTCTTC,CASSGRLAGIYNEQFF
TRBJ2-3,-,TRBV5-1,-,TGCGCCAGCAGCCCGAGGGGGGTTACAGATACGCAGTATTTT,CASSPRGVTDTQYF
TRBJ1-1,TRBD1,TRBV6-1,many,TGTGCCAGCAGTCGGGACAGGGGCACTGAAGCTTTCTTT,CASSRDRGTEAFF
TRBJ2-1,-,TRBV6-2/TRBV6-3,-,TGTGCCAGCAGTTATCCCCGGACACGCGAATCCAATGAGCAGTTCTTC,CASSYPRTRESNEQFF
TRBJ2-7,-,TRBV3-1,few,TGTGCCAGCAGCCAAGACCCCTGGAGGGGGACCGAGCAGTACTTC,CASSQDPWRGTEQYF
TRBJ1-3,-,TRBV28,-,TGTGCCAGCAGTTTTAAGGGCTCTGGAAACACCATATATTTT,CASSFKGSGNTIYF
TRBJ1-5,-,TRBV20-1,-,TGCAGTGCTCCGTCCCGGCAGGGCCTCAATCAGCCCCAGCACTTT,CSAPSRQGLNQPQHF